This TCR beta chain was retrieved from a study of regulatory T cells in long-lasting Graves disease. Trimming took 1 base from V and 4 from J; bases not matched to a gene: 13. Germline CDR1 is SEHNR and CDR2 is FQNEAQ (reference sequence). This CDR3 region has 17 residues. In this sample, this clonotype turned up a few times. TCR beta libraries were built with iRepertoire HTBI primers and Arm-PCR of CDR3 regions. TCRdb processed the multiplex PCR reads anew with MiXCR; each CDR3 protein has one entry. The data show around 400,000 distinct CDR3 sequences, around 20% seen once. Noted time point: persistent/refractory GD, antithyroid drugs over 5 years with positive TRAb. RNA from PBMCs was the source of the TCR library.

The chain employs TRBV7-9 and TRBJ2-7; 7 bases align to TRBD1. This TCR came from a female donor with Graves disease. The sequenced sample was peripheral blood mononuclear cells (PBMCs), obtained when the disease was refractory, from a patient treated with antithyroid drugs. CDR3 in DNA: TGTGCCAGCAGCTTAGGGGACAGATTCTCGAAAGTTTACGAGCAGTACTTC. Amino acid sequence: CASSLGDRFSKVYEQYF.